The 13 T cell receptor beta chains given below trace back to one sample, sequenced in a study of cytomegalovirus exposure and HLA in healthy donors. PCR primers comprised 60 Vbeta and 13 Jbeta primers. Repertoires were generated with immunoSEQ multiplex PCR, while TCRdb's copy carries only in-frame clones and drops some. Of some 200,000 clones in the sample, under 85% are singletons; the top ten hold over 1.5%. Material for sequencing was PBMCs. These TCRs come from a man between 45 and 60 years old in good health and CMV-seronegative.

The chain joins TRBV7-2 to TRBJ2-5; 11 bases line up with TRBD2. Trimming took 1 base from V and 2 from J; bases not matched to a gene: 3. CDR3 length: 16 amino acids. The germline V gene has CDR1 SGHTA and CDR2 FQGNSA. CDR3 sequence (DNA): TGTGCCAGCAGCTTAGGGGGGACTAGCGGACAAGAGACCCAGTACTTC. It encodes CASSLGGTSGQETQYF.

On this clone: One junction end does not reproduce the germline sequence, and a read error may be involved. V is TRBV18 and J is TRBJ1-1; a possible D gene is TRBD1 (5 bases). Per the germline V gene, CDR1 is KGHSH and CDR2 is LQKENI. The CDR3 length is 12 residues. The CDR3: CASSPPAGWAIF. For the CDR3, the DNA is TGTGCCAGCTCACCACCGGCAGGGTGGGCGATCTTT.

This clone was observed a few times. CDR3 amino acids: CAISGQVQETQYF. As DNA, the CDR3 is TGTGCCATCAGCGGTCAGGTGCAAGAGACCCAGTACTTC. The chain combines TRBV10-3 with TRBJ2-5; D gene uncertain. The CDR3 runs 13 residues. In germline, CDR1 is ENHRY, CDR2 SYGVKD. V was cut by 6 bases and J by 2 bases, with 10 bases left in between.

This chain joins TRBV6-6 and TRBJ2-3, with 9 positions matching TRBD2. CDR3 size: 14 residues. Trimming cost V 4 bases and J 10 bases; bases outside gene matches: 9. CDR1 and CDR2 (germline): MNHNY, SVGAGI (reference sequence). The CDR3 sequence: CASSWGLAKSAQYF. CDR3 sequence (DNA): TGTGCCAGCAGTTGGGGACTAGCTAAGTCTGCGCAGTATTTT.

Written as DNA, the CDR3 is TGCGCCAGCAGCTTGACGATCTCGACAGACACCTACGAGCAGTACTTC. This translates into CASSLTISTDTYEQYF. The J gene is TRBJ2-7, the V gene TRBV5-1; possible D gene TRBD1, 5 bases. Trimming took off 1 base at V and 2 bases at J, with 16 bases between the two ends. This CDR3 is built from 16 residues. The germline V gene has CDR1 SGHRS and CDR2 YFSETQ.

Turning to this clone: Other nucleotide sequences in the sample specify the same CDR3. The chain carries TRBV27 and TRBJ2-7, with 9 bases aligning to TRBD1. V trimming: 6 bases; J trimming: 3 bases; junction bases outside the gene matches: 6. CDR1 and CDR2 from the germline V gene are MNHEY and SMNVEV (reference sequence). This CDR3 has 14 residues. The CDR3 spells CASSSPGQGYEQYF. CDR3 bases: TGTGCCAGCAGCTCCCCGGGACAGGGCTACGAGCAGTACTTC.

V usage is TRBV15 and J usage is TRBJ2-2, with a possible D match to TRBD2 (5 bases). In germline, CDR1 is LNHNV, CDR2 YYDKDF (reference sequence). CDR3 length: 15 amino acids. Trimming stripped 4 bases from V and 3 bases from J, with 12 bases between. Written as DNA, the CDR3 is TGTGCCACCAGCACCGGGATTGCCGACACCGGGGAGCTGTTTTTT. It encodes CATSTGIADTGELFF.

The chain combines TRBV15 with TRBJ1-5, with 7 positions matching TRBD1. This CDR3 contains 15 residues. CDR1 and CDR2 (germline): LNHNV, YYDKDF (reference sequence). Unmatched junction bases numbered 4, after V lost 3 bases and J lost 2 bases. CDR3 sequence (DNA): TGTGCCACCAGCAGGGCCGGGACAGGCAATCAGCCCCAGCATTTT. Translation: CATSRAGTGNQPQHF.

The chain combines TRBV5-4 with TRBJ2-1; possible D gene TRBD2, 6 bases. Deletions cut 2 bases from V and 0 bases from J, with 9 bases between. The CDR3 is 15 amino acids. Germline V gene lookup returns CDR1 SGHNT and CDR2 YYREEE (reference sequence). CDR3: CASSLTSHSYNEQFF. Here the CDR3 DNA reads TGTGCCAGCAGCTTAACTAGCCACTCCTACAATGAGCAGTTCTTC.

The V and J genes are TRBV5-1 and TRBJ2-5; D might be TRBD1 (7 bases). The tail of the sequence fits TRBJ2-7 better, so the J call may be wrong. The CDR3 is made up of 14 amino acids. Germline CDR1 is SGHRS and CDR2 is YFSETQ. This CDR3 is CASSWGDSAYEQYF. In nucleotides, the CDR3 is TGCGCCAGCAGCTGGGGGGACAGCGCCTACGAGCAGTACTTC.

V gene TRBV27 combines with J gene TRBJ2-7, with TRBD2 matching 7 bases. Germline assignment: CDR1 MNHEY and CDR2 SMNVEV (reference sequence). Trimming at V came to 5 bases and at J to 1 base, leaving 11 bases not matched to a gene. This CDR3 is built from 16 residues. The CDR3 DNA is TGTGCCAGCAGTCAAGATATGACTAGCCTATCCTACGAGCAGTACTTC. It is translated as CASSQDMTSLSYEQYF.

The chain is built from TRBV19 and TRBJ1-1; D not resolved. Trimming stripped 4 bases from V and 3 bases from J, with 15 bases between. The CDR3 contains 15 residues. The germline V gene has CDR1 LNHDA and CDR2 SQIVND (reference sequence). CDR3 region: CASSTRRRRDTEAFF. The DNA for the CDR3 is TGTGCCAGTAGTACACGACGAAGGAGGGACACTGAAGCTTTCTTT. The whole variable domain, filled in from reference TRBV19 and TRBJ1-1, reads DGGITQSPKYLFRKEGQNVTLSCEQNLNHDAMYWYRQDPGQGLRLIYYSQIVNDFQKGDIAEGYSVSREKKESFPLTVTSAQKNPTAFYLCASSTRRRRDTEAFFGQGTRLTVV.

This chain joins TRBV7-2 and TRBJ2-7, with TRBD1 as a possible D gene (6 bases). The CDR3 runs 14 residues. The germline V gene encodes CDR1 SGHTA and CDR2 FQGNSA. V lost 2 bases and J 4 bases, leaving 12 bases between the germline ends. CDR3 in amino acids: CASSLFLGAYEQYF. The CDR3 region has the DNA TGTGCCAGCAGCTTATTCTTGGGGGCTTACGAGCAGTACTTC.